The 7 T cell receptor beta chains presented below share a single source sample, sequenced in a study of blood T cell repertoires in COVID-19. The method was immunoSEQ multiplex PCR; TCRdb's version includes in-frame clones alone and lacks a portion of them. In the table there are approximately 230,000 clones, roughly 90% of which are singletons. The source material was peripheral blood. These receptors were collected from a man aged 25-45 years who had recovered from COVID-19.

V is TRBV7-2 and J is TRBJ2-7; D call uncertain. Germline CDR1 SGHTA, CDR2 FQGNSA. V lost 4 bases, J lost 4 bases, and 5 bases lay in between. The CDR3 is made up of 11 amino acids. CDR3: CASSSQYEQYF. As DNA, the CDR3 is TGTGCCAGCAGCTCACAATACGAGCAGTACTTC.

J is TRBJ2-2 and V is TRBV6-4, with 7 positions matching TRBD1. The J segment lost 7 bases and the V segment lost 5 bases, leaving 7 bases of the junction unmatched. Germline assignment: CDR1 MRHNA and CDR2 SNTAGT. The CDR3 has 14 amino acids. DNA for the CDR3: TGTGCCAGCAGTATCGACAGGGCCGGCGGGGAGCTGTTTTTT. It encodes CASSIDRAGGELFF.

This clone was recorded only once. The rearrangement uses TRBV2 and TRBJ1-4; the match to TRBD1 covers 7 bases. Per the germline V gene, CDR1 is SNHLY and CDR2 is FYNNEI. The CDR3 loop spans 14 amino acids. V lost 0 bases to trimming and J lost 5 bases; unmatched junction nucleotides: 0. CDR3 in amino acids: CASSEAQGNEKLFF. The CDR3 region has the DNA TGTGCCAGCAGTGAAGCACAGGGGAATGAAAAACTGTTTTTT.

The chain is built from TRBV18 and TRBJ1-2; TRBD1 aligns across 7 bases. Per the germline V gene, CDR1 is KGHSH and CDR2 is LQKENI. The CDR3 is 17 residues long. V gave up 2 bases and J gave up 0 bases; unmatched junction bases: 9. CDR3 loop: CASSPVITGVANYGYTF. The CDR3 region has the DNA TGTGCCAGCTCACCAGTCATAACAGGGGTCGCTAACTATGGCTACACCTTC.

The chain carries TRBV7-8 and TRBJ2-7; no definite D call. Germline V gene sequence: CDR1 SGHVS, CDR2 FQNEAQ. This CDR3 has 15 amino acids. The V gene lost 2 bases and the J gene lost 2 bases, with 13 bases spanning the gap. The CDR3 DNA sequence: TGTGCCAGCAGCTTACTTGAGGTACAACCCTACGAGCAGTACTTC. Protein: CASSLLEVQPYEQYF.

This rearrangement joins TRBV7-9 to TRBJ2-7; D is possibly TRBD2 (5 bases). Trimming left V 7 bases short and J 3 bases short, with 19 bases between. This CDR3 has 15 amino acids. Germline loops: CDR1 SEHNR, CDR2 FQNEAQ (reference sequence). The chain's CDR3 is CASNRGRRHHYEQYF. CDR3 DNA sequence: TGTGCCAGCAACCGAGGGCGGAGGCACCACTACGAGCAGTACTTC.

The J gene is TRBJ1-5, the V gene TRBV6-2 or TRBV6-3; maybe TRBD1 (5 bases). V lost 6 bases, J lost 5 bases, and 17 bases lay in between. The CDR3 has 15 amino acids. From germline, CDR1 is MNHEY and CDR2 SVGEGT. The CDR3 region is CASSSGGAAYQPQHF. The CDR3 DNA follows: TGTGCCAGCAGCTCCGGCGGGGCTGCCTATCAGCCCCAGCATTTT.